The present T cell receptor (beta chain) was sequenced within a study of CD8 T cells in Susac syndrome. Reverse transcription of roughly 0.5 to 1 ug RNA was carried out with random hexamers. Each CDR3 protein gets one entry after TCRdb re-called the immunoSEQ multiplex PCR reads with MiXCR. The sample lists roughly 190,000 distinct CDR3 sequences, approximately 95% seen once, with 0.15% to 0.2% in the top ten. CDR3 length: 14 residues. In germline, CDR1 is MDHEN, CDR2 SYDVKM. Trimming took 1 base from V and 3 from J, leaving 7 bases between them. The sample was CD8+ T cells from PBMCs. The receptor was derived from a human donor with Susac syndrome. This chain links TRBV28 with TRBJ2-1, with D maybe TRBD2 (5 bases). The CDR3 DNA is TGTGCCAGCAGTTTATCTGAGGGCTACAATGAGCAGTTCTTC. This codes for CASSLSEGYNEQFF. Full variable domain (rest looked up from reference TRBV28 and TRBJ2-1): DVKVTQSSRYLVKRTGEKVFLECVQDMDHENMFWYRQDPGLGLRLIYFSYDVKMKEKGDIPEGYSVSREKKERFSLILESASTNQTSMYLCASSLSEGYNEQFFGPGTRLTVL.